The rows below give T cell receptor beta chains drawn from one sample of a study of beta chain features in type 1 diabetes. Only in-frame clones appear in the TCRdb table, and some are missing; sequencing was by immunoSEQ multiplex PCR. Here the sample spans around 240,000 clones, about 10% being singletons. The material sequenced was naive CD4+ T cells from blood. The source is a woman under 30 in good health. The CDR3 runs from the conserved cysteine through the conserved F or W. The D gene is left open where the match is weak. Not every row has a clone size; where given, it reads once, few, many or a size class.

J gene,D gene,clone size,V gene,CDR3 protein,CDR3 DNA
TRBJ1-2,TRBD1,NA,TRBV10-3,CAISDGTDYGYTF,TGTGCCATCAGTGATGGGACAGACTATGGCTACACCTTC
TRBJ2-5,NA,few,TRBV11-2,CASSTAPRERETQYF,TGTGCCAGCAGCACAGCCCCTCGGGAGAGAGAGACCCAGTACTTC
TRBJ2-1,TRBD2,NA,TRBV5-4,CASSLAGGLNNEQFF,TGTGCCAGCAGCCTAGCGGGGGGCCTAAACAATGAGCAGTTCTTC
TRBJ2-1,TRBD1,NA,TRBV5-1,CASSLWGQGRFPLGNEQFF,TGCGCCAGCAGCTTGTGGGGACAGGGACGGTTTCCCCTAGGCAATGAGCAGTTCTTC
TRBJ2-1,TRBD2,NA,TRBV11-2,CASSRLAGGSRYNEQFF,TGTGCCAGCAGCAGACTAGCGGGGGGGTCGAGGTACAATGAGCAGTTCTTC
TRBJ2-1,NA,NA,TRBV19,CASSIMDSWLFF,TGTGCCAGTAGTATAATGGACTCCTGGCTGTTCTTC
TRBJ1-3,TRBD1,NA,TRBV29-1,CSVGQGTSSGNTIYF,TGCAGCGTGGGACAGGGGACAAGCTCTGGAAACACCATATATTTT
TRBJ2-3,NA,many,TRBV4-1,CASSPAGDTQYF,TGCGCCAGCAGCCCGGCCGGGGATACGCAGTATTTT
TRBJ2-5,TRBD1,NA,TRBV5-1,CASSLSGTGMKETQYF,TGCGCCAGCAGCTTGAGCGGGACAGGGATGAAAGAGACCCAGTACTTC
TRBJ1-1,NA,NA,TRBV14,CATQRGPGRVTEAFF,TGTGCCACCCAGCGAGGACCAGGGAGGGTGACTGAAGCTTTCTTT
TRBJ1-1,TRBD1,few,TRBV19,CASSPRSSQGWAEAFF,TGTGCCAGTAGTCCGCGATCGTCACAGGGGTGGGCTGAAGCTTTCTTT
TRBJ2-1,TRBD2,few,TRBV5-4,CASSSLTSGSTNEQFF,TGTGCCAGCAGCTCGTTAACTAGCGGGAGTACTAATGAGCAGTTCTTC
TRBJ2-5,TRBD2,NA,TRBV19,CASSLAAQGETQYF,TGTGCCAGTAGTCTAGCGGCCCAGGGAGAGACCCAGTACTTC
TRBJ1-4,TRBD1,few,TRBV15,CATSRGGTGGNEKLFF,TGTGCCACCAGCAGAGGGGGGACAGGGGGAAATGAAAAACTGTTTTTT
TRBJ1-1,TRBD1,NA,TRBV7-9,CASSLPGQGDTEAFF,TGTGCCAGCAGCCTACCGGGACAGGGAGACACTGAAGCTTTCTTT
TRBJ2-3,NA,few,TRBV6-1,CASKAGWDTQYF,TGTGCCAGCAAGGCAGGGTGGGATACGCAGTATTTT
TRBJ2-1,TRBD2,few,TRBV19,CASSIAVLAGLSSYNEQFF,TGTGCCAGTAGTATAGCCGTACTAGCGGGGTTAAGCTCCTACAATGAGCAGTTCTTC
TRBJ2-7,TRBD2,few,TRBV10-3,CAITPPGGAEQYF,TGTGCCATCACTCCGCCGGGGGGAGCTGAGCAGTACTTC
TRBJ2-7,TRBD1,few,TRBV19,CASSRGQGQGVNEQYF,TGTGCCAGTAGTCGCGGACAGGGACAGGGTGTCAACGAGCAGTACTTC
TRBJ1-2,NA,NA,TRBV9,CASSEGMGGYTF,TGTGCCAGCAGCGAGGGGATGGGGGGCTACACCTTC
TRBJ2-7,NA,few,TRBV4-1,CASSQVGSLVYEQYF,TGCGCCAGCAGCCAAGTCGGGTCCCTCGTCTACGAGCAGTACTTC
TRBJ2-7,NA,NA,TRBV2,CATRGGGRGQYF,TGTGCCACCAGGGGCGGTGGTAGGGGGCAGTACTTC
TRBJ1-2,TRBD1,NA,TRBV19,CASRTDRDYGYTF,TGTGCCAGTAGGACGGACAGGGACTATGGCTACACCTTC
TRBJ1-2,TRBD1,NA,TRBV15,CATSREGGQSYGYTF,TGTGCCACCAGCAGAGAGGGGGGACAGAGCTATGGCTACACCTTC
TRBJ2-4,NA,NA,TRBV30,CAWDYGAAKNIQYF,TGTGCCTGGGACTACGGAGCAGCCAAAAACATTCAGTACTTC
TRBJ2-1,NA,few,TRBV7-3,CASSRRLVDSYNEQFF,TGTGCCAGCAGCCGACGACTAGTTGACTCCTACAATGAGCAGTTCTTC
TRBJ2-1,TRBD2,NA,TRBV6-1,CASSGLAGYNEQFF,TGTGCCAGCAGTGGACTAGCGGGATACAATGAGCAGTTCTTC
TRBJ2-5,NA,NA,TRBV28,CASSFDAGWKTQYF,TGTGCCAGCAGTTTCGACGCCGGGTGGAAGACCCAGTACTTC
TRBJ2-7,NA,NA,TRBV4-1,CASSQGTGREQYF,TGCGCCAGCAGCCAAGGCACGGGAAGGGAGCAGTACTTC
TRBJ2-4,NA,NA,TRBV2,CASSSGETNIQYF,TGTGCCAGCAGTTCAGGGGAGACTAACATTCAGTACTTC
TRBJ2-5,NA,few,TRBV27,CASSLAGYQETQYF,TGTGCCAGCAGTTTAGCAGGGTACCAAGAGACCCAGTACTTC
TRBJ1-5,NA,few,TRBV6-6,CASSYGRLSNQPQHF,TGTGCCAGCAGTTACGGGAGGTTGAGCAATCAGCCCCAGCATTTT